There are a few counts of the clone carrying this T cell receptor (beta chain). This entry belongs to a study of OX40 agonist ivuxolimab in advanced cancers. In the study overall: Ivuxolimab was administered intravenously to patients at 0.01 to 10 mg/kg every 2 weeks. Each dose-escalation patient presented with hepatocellular carcinoma, melanoma, renal cell or head and neck cancer.

The assay was immunoSEQ multiplex PCR, and TCRdb's table has in-frame clones only and misses some. The table records fewer than 80,000 clones, around four fifths of them present only once. V lost 4 bases and J lost 0, with 13 bases in between. Germline V CDR1 and CDR2: WSHSY, SAAADI. This CDR3 has 15 residues. The source is an adult with an advanced solid tumor such as melanoma, head and neck, liver or kidney cancer. V is TRBV10-2 and J is TRBJ2-7; TRBD1 is a possible D gene (6 bases). The source material was CD4+ or CD8+ T cells sorted from blood, sampled in a trial of the OX40 agonist ivuxolimab. The CDR3 DNA follows: TGCGCCAGCAGTGGCCGGGACATCGCCTCCTACGAGCAGTACTTC. It is translated as CASSGRDIASYEQYF.